Listed here is a single T cell receptor (beta chain). No antigen is known for it. Base qualities were left out, and no much larger clone turns up one base away. Preparation of the library involved the immunoSEQ multiplex PCR assay. RNA was extracted from all samples and reverse transcribed into cDNA, which served as template for TCR sequencing. SuperScript III was used to make first-strand cDNA, primed with a 2:1 mix of oligo-dT and random hexamers. A synthetic immune receptor repertoire was used to gauge amplification bias, and whatever bias remained was removed computationally. In the source study's methods: Raw reads were preprocessed to remove errors, and CDR3 was defined by IMGT conventions from the conserved cysteine to phenylalanine. To get clonality, Shannon entropy was normalized by log2 of the number of productive unique TCRs and the result was subtracted from 1. Whether scalp clones were CD4 or CD8 was inferred by matching scalp TCRbeta sequences against CD4 and CD8 repertoires sorted from blood. The table comes from immuneACCESS by way of TCRdb, which keeps in-frame sequences with V and J called. Part of the clones is missing from these tables; in studies checked, under half for an unresolved V gene and the rest for unknown reasons. The DNA gave D and trimming, while V, J and clone size come from that table. In this sample the table shows about 120,000 clones, 56% of which occur a single time. The leading ten clones occupy approximately 3.1% of the sample.

These data originate in a study of CD8+ T cells in alopecia areata (dated by TCRdb to 2017 to 2018). With regard to the full study: The treated patients, all with moderate-to-severe alopecia areata, were enrolled in an open-label pilot trial of oral tofacitinib given at 5 to 10 mg twice daily. Patients received tofacitinib for 6 to 18 months and were then followed off drug for 6 months to check for delayed response and recurrence. In treated patients, disease severity was measured using the SALT score, which gives the percentage of scalp surface area affected. High-throughput TCRbeta sequencing was used to examine T cell clonal expansion in alopecia areata in both the C3H/HeJ mouse model and human patients. Scalp tissue and sorted CD4+ and CD8+ peripheral blood T cells from patchy and totalis/universalis alopecia areata patients and from healthy controls were covered by human TCRbeta sequencing. Biopsies were taken from tofacitinib-treated patients at baseline and at 4 and 24 weeks of treatment, and a later scalp biopsy was taken in several of the tofacitinib-treated patients. Clonality in the scalp was compared among normal scalp (n=4), patchy alopecia areata scalp (n=8), and alopecia totalis/universalis scalp (n=8). The RNA source kit depended on sample type: the PAXgene miRNA kit for fixed scalp, the miRNeasy kit for PBMCs, and the RNeasy kit for mouse skin. Amplification of TCRbeta CDR3 regions was done by immunoSEQ multiplex PCR using 35 Vbeta forward primers and 13 Jbeta reverse primers.

The sample's time point label, in plain terms: less than 25 weeks on oral tofacitinib. This sample's treatment or condition label indicates: oral pan-JAK inhibitor, 5-10 mg twice daily. From alopecia areata patients, peripheral blood was collected along with lesional scalp punch biopsies. After PBMCs were isolated by density centrifugation and stained for CD3, CD4 and CD8, a FACSAria was used to sort CD4+ and CD8+ T cells. Beyond this particular receptor, the publication reports: Unlike mouse skin, which is dominated by gammadelta T cells, normal human skin has resident alphabeta T cells that are also sequenced, and this complicates analysis of the scalp TCR repertoire. Shared TCR sequences between patients were less evident than in mice, which may be partly attributable to HLA diversity in the patient population. Higher clonality and more expanded CD8+ clones were observed in lesional scalp than in normal scalp, particularly in alopecia totalis/universalis, a finding suggestive of antigenic drive. Because the treated cohort was small and included a single nonresponder, larger studies are needed to assess links between baseline CD8+ expansion and response. Many expanded lesional clones persisted in scalp and blood during tofacitinib treatment, which may partly explain relapse after stopping treatment. Tofacitinib significantly lowered scalp clonality and the number of expanded CD8+ clones among the top 100 scalp clones.

The source of this sequence is a human donor with alopecia areata. The sequencing here drew on CD4+ T cells sorted from blood, taken at week 24, from a patient treated with tofacitinib.

At the DNA level, the sequence is TGCAGCGTTGGGGCGACAGGGAACAATGAGCAGTTCTTC. This gives the protein CSVGATGNNEQFF. The chain is made from TRBV29-1 and TRBJ2-1, with TRBD1 matching 7 junction bases. The V end gives up 4 bases and the J end 5 bases, leaving 5 bases in the junction not matched to a gene. In the germline V gene, CDR1 corresponds to SQVTM and CDR2 to ANQGSEA. The cysteine opens and the phenylalanine closes a CDR3 of 13 amino acids. CDR3 DNA is the only sequence kept; it has 39 bases, read in frame from the first base.